One and the same sample provided the 17 T cell receptor beta chains below, sequenced in a study of technical replicates of blood from several donors. Data came from immunoSEQ multiplex PCR; TCRdb stores just in-frame clones and leaves some out. The sample lists more than 55,000 clones; just over 90% were seen once. The sample was PBMCs. Receptor source: a human donor in good health. Some clones in this sample may be carry-over from other donors' samples.

V and J are TRBV7-2 and TRBJ2-1, with 8 bases identical to TRBD2. The CDR3 totals 15 residues. Trimming at V came to 3 bases and at J to 3 bases, leaving 4 bases not matched to a gene. Germline CDR1 is SGHTA and CDR2 is FQGNSA. The CDR3 is CASSFAGGLYNEQFF. CDR3 nucleotide sequence: TGTGCCAGCAGCTTCGCGGGGGGTCTCTACAATGAGCAGTTCTTC. The variable domain in full, with the rest retrieved from reference TRBV7-2 and TRBJ2-1, is GAGVSQSPSNKVTEKGKDVELRCDPISGHTALYWYRQSLGQGLEFLIYFQGNSAPDKSGLPSDRFSAERTGGSVSTLTIQRTQQEDSAVYLCASSFAGGLYNEQFFGPGTRLTVL.

The rearrangement joins TRBV19 to TRBJ2-3, with 11 bases matching TRBD1. CDR1 is LNHDA, CDR2 SQIVND, per germline (reference sequence). The CDR3 consists of 15 residues. V lost 5 bases to trimming and J lost 7 bases; unmatched junction nucleotides: 8. For the CDR3, the DNA is TGTGCCAGTAGTGGCTGGACAGGGGGCTTAAATACGCAGTATTTT. Translated: CASSGWTGGLNTQYF.

The V call is TRBV6-4, the J call TRBJ2-1; 12 bases map to TRBD2. V lost 2 bases, J lost 7 bases, and 0 bases stayed unmatched. This CDR3 spans 14 amino acids. Germline V gives CDR1 MRHNA, CDR2 SNTAGT. The CDR3 reads CASSDGTSGNEQFF. DNA of the CDR3: TGTGCCAGCAGTGACGGGACTAGCGGGAATGAGCAGTTCTTC.

This clone was seen once. V usage is TRBV4-1 and J usage is TRBJ2-7; TRBD2 aligns across 8 bases. There are 15 residues in the CDR3. V gave up 4 bases and J gave up 3 bases; unmatched junction bases: 8. Germline CDR1 reads MGHRA; CDR2 reads YSYEKL. In DNA form, the CDR3 reads TGCGCCAGCAGCCCTATCGGGGGGGGGCACTACGAGCAGTACTTC. This encodes CASSPIGGGHYEQYF.

This chain uses TRBV7-2 with TRBJ1-2; 7 bases are shared with TRBD1. Germline-derived CDR1 and CDR2 are SGHTA and FQGNSA. The CDR3 has 13 residues. V was pared by 2 bases and J by 8 bases, with 5 bases of the junction left unmatched. The CDR3 DNA reads as TGTGCCAGCAGCTTAAGCCAGGGGGGAGGCTACACCTTC. This encodes CASSLSQGGGYTF.

The chain has TRBV6-6 and TRBJ1-1, with D perhaps matching TRBD1 (5 bases). The CDR3 totals 15 residues. The germline V gene has CDR1 MNHNY and CDR2 SVGAGI (reference sequence). Deletions cut 0 bases from V and 6 bases from J, with 14 bases between. The CDR3, as DNA: TGTGCCAGCAGTTACTCCACTGGGGGAGGGGCTGAAGCTTTCTTT. Amino acid sequence: CASSYSTGGGAEAFF.

This clone was recorded once. The gene calls are TRBV7-2 and TRBJ2-3, with 10 bases matching TRBD2. Germline CDR1 and CDR2: SGHTA and FQGNSA. V was clipped by 2 bases and J by 9 bases; unmatched bases: 8. This CDR3 has 15 amino acids. The CDR3 protein is CASSLLAGDSETQYF. CDR3 DNA: TGTGCCAGCAGCTTACTAGCGGGAGATTCTGAGACGCAGTATTTT. Based on the CDR3 plus reference TRBV7-2 and TRBJ2-3, the full variable domain is GAGVSQSPSNKVTEKGKDVELRCDPISGHTALYWYRQSLGQGLEFLIYFQGNSAPDKSGLPSDRFSAERTGGSVSTLTIQRTQQEDSAVYLCASSLLAGDSETQYFGPGTRLTVL.

The chain carries TRBV4-3 and TRBJ2-2; D ambiguous. The germline V and J ends were trimmed by 0 bases and 5 bases, with 7 bases remaining between them. The CDR3 covers 14 residues. Germline V CDR1 and CDR2: LGHNA, YSLEER. The DNA of the CDR3 is TGCGCCAGCAGCCAAGATCGCGAAACCGGGGAGCTGTTTTTT. It encodes CASSQDRETGELFF.

The V and J genes are TRBV28 and TRBJ1-2; TRBD1 matches at 7 bases. Germline assignment: CDR1 MDHEN and CDR2 SYDVKM. V dropped 1 base and J dropped 6; count of bases not matched to a gene: 8. The length of the CDR3 is 15 residues. CDR3 sequence reads: CASSLSTGFANGYTF. In DNA, the CDR3 is TGTGCCAGCAGTTTATCGACAGGGTTTGCTAATGGCTACACCTTC.

The V and J genes are TRBV7-9 and TRBJ2-7; 10 bases align to TRBD2. From germline, CDR1 is SEHNR and CDR2 FQNEAQ (reference sequence). This CDR3 is 15 amino acids long. V was pared by 5 bases and J by 0 bases, with 4 bases of the junction left unmatched. The CDR3 region is CASSAASGGSYEQYF. CDR3 sequence (DNA): TGTGCCAGCAGCGCCGCTAGCGGGGGCTCCTACGAGCAGTACTTC.

The V and J genes are TRBV19 and TRBJ1-2; 7 bases match TRBD1. Losses at the gene ends were 5 bases for V and 7 bases for J; bases not matched to a gene: 4. Germline CDR1 and CDR2: LNHDA and SQIVND (reference sequence). The CDR3 runs 12 residues. The CDR3 nucleotides read TGTGCCAGTAGTTTAGGGGGCGTTGGCTACACCTTC. This codes for CASSLGGVGYTF.

V is TRBV6-5 and J is TRBJ1-2; D call uncertain. The germline CDR1 and CDR2 sequences are MNHEY and SVGAGI. Between the trimmed V and J ends, which lost 10 bases and 4 bases, there was a span of 19 bases. The CDR3 spans 14 residues. CDR3 sequence reads: CATRTIGGFYGYTF. Here the CDR3 DNA reads TGTGCCACCCGAACTATAGGAGGATTCTATGGCTACACCTTC.

This chain joins TRBV4-3 and TRBJ2-5; no clear D. Germline CDR1 and CDR2: LGHNA and YSLEER. This CDR3 has 17 amino acids. V lost 0 bases and J lost 2, with 16 bases in between. CDR3 bases: TGCGCCAGCAGCCAAGAGGTGACATGGGCCTGGCAAGAGACCCAGTACTTC. It yields the protein CASSQEVTWAWQETQYF.

V and J are TRBV7-9 and TRBJ1-3; 7 bases are a match to TRBD1. This CDR3 has 16 residues. Trimming at V came to 5 bases and at J to 0 bases, leaving 7 bases not matched to a gene. The V gene's germline CDR1 is SEHNR and CDR2 FQNEAQ (reference sequence). This chain's CDR3 is CASSPQGVSSGNTIYF. DNA for the CDR3: TGTGCCAGCAGCCCCCAGGGGGTTAGCTCTGGAAACACCATATATTTT.

The chain carries TRBV5-6 and TRBJ2-7, with D unresolved. The CDR3 loop spans 15 amino acids. Deletions cut 4 bases from V and 0 bases from J, with 14 bases between. The germline V gene encodes CDR1 SGHDT and CDR2 YYEEEE. This CDR3 is CASSLMGTASYEQYF. The CDR3 DNA reads TGTGCCAGCAGCCTAATGGGCACGGCCTCCTACGAGCAGTACTTC. Supplemented by reference TRBV5-6 and TRBJ2-7, the full variable domain reads DAGVTQSPTHLIKTRGQQVTLRCSPKSGHDTVSWYQQALGQGPQFIFQYYEEEERQRGNFPDRFSGHQFPNYSSELNVNALLLGDSALYLCASSLMGTASYEQYFGPGTRLTVT.

The V gene is TRBV27, the J gene TRBJ2-2; D may be TRBD1 (6 bases). The CDR3 consists of 16 residues. CDR1 MNHEY and CDR2 SMNVEV come from the germline V gene (reference sequence). Trimming shortened V by 5 bases and J by 1 base, and 14 bases separated the two germline ends. CDR3 loop: CASSTRTDKNTGELFF. The CDR3, as DNA: TGTGCCAGCAGTACCCGGACAGACAAGAACACCGGGGAGCTGTTTTTT.

The chain employs TRBV30 and TRBJ2-1; a weak D match, TRBD1 (5 bases). V lost 0 bases and J 11 bases, leaving 11 bases between the germline ends. Germline CDR1 and CDR2: GTSNPN and SVGIG (reference sequence). The CDR3 sequence is 12 residues long. CDR3 sequence reads: CAWSVKGIKQFF. The CDR3 DNA reads as TGTGCCTGGAGTGTAAAGGGGATCAAGCAGTTCTTC.